The source of this T cell receptor (beta chain) is a study of regulatory T cells in long-lasting Graves disease. Time point denoted: newly diagnosed GD, antithyroid drugs for less than 3 months. RNA from PBMCs was the source of the TCR library. Around 9.9 milliliters of peripheral blood went into EDTA tubes. CDR3 length equals 13 residues. V shed 3 bases and J shed 1 base, with 6 bases lying between them. According to the study, TCR beta libraries were built with iRepertoire HTBI primers and CDR3-region Arm-PCR. In TCRdb, the multiplex PCR reads were re-called with MiXCR into one record per CDR3 protein. Here the sample spans around 330,000 distinct CDR3 sequences, over 15% being singletons. This clonotype was recorded many times. The antigen is undetermined. Whole-study results and caveats: Less diverse TCR repertoires were seen in persistent Graves' patients than in newly diagnosed ones. Whereas nearly 1,000 public clonotypes were shared by new patients, persistent patients shared more, at some 3,000.

The sequences come from peripheral blood mononuclear cells (PBMCs), collected at new diagnosis, from a patient treated with antithyroid drugs. This sequence joins TRBV12-3 or TRBV12-4 and TRBJ1-1, with unresolved D. The clonotype comes from a female donor with Graves disease. The CDR3 sequence is CASSFDWNTEAFF. The CDR3 DNA reads as TGTGCCAGCAGTTTTGATTGGAACACTGAAGCTTTCTTT.